This TCR beta chain was documented in a study of cytomegalovirus exposure and HLA in healthy donors. Study outcomes and limitations: Accurate HLA-A and HLA-B prediction from TCR beta sequences was reported for most subjects. V segments that were indistinguishable, TRBV6-2 and TRBV6-3 among them, were omitted from analysis. The investigators catalogued some 160 TCR beta chains as cytomegalovirus-associated.

The CDR3 runs to 12 residues. CDR1 MNHNS and CDR2 SASEGT come from the germline V gene. Trimming removed 6 bases from V and 6 bases from J, with 12 bases in between. The table lists this clone with a count of one. Antigen specificity is unknown. Amplification used 60 Vbeta primers and 13 Jbeta primers. In the original analysis: A later analysis counted tens of millions of unique TCR beta chains, roughly 11 million shared. Clones were sequenced by immunoSEQ multiplex PCR, and TCRdb holds only the in-frame ones, with some missing. V, J and clone size are taken as reported in that table, and D and trimming were inferred from the DNA itself. Of around 180,000 clones in the sample, over 75% are singletons; the top ten hold about 2.4%.

The chain employs TRBV6-1 and TRBJ2-7, with D tentatively TRBD1 (5 bases). The clonotype comes from a man in his fifties or sixties in good health and CMV-seronegative. The sequenced sample consisted of PBMCs. This chain's CDR3 is CASRQGVGEQYF. CDR3 nucleotide sequence: TGTGCCAGCAGGCAAGGGGTGGGCGAGCAGTACTTC.